The 20 T cell receptor beta chains presented below share a single source sample, sequenced in a study of shared clonotypes between healthy human individuals. Sequencing was performed with immunoSEQ multiplex PCR; in TCRdb, only in-frame clones are kept and a portion is missing. The data hold around 2.5 million clones, with approximately 93% observed a single time. Material for sequencing was naive CD4+ T cells from PBMCs. Subset: CD45RA+ positively selected. These receptors came from a man younger than 35 in good health. Some clones in this sample may be carry-over from other donors' samples.

This chain uses TRBV5-6 with TRBJ1-5; D might be TRBD1 (5 bases). In germline, CDR1 is SGHDT, CDR2 YYEEEE. The V end was cut by 0 bases, the J end by 7 bases, with 14 bases between. The CDR3 contains 15 residues. The CDR3 region is CASSLGLRGDQPQHF. The DNA for the CDR3 is TGTGCCAGCAGCTTGGGATTGCGCGGGGACCAGCCCCAGCATTTT.

The chain employs TRBV2 and TRBJ1-3; D is undetermined. V was cut by 6 bases and J by 2 bases, with 8 bases left in between. Germline V gene sequence: CDR1 SNHLY, CDR2 FYNNEI. CDR3 length: 13 residues. The CDR3 protein is CASRSAAGNTIYF. The CDR3 region has the DNA TGTGCCAGCAGATCCGCGGCTGGAAACACCATATATTTT.

This clone was seen only a few times. Other DNA sequences in this sample translate to the same CDR3. V and J are TRBV7-2 and TRBJ1-1, with D unclear. CDR1 and CDR2 (germline): SGHTA, FQGNSA. This CDR3 spans 11 amino acids. Trimming removed 3 bases at V and 3 bases at J, with 2 bases between. DNA of the CDR3: TGTGCCAGCAGCTTCTACACTGAAGCTTTCTTT. Its translation: CASSFYTEAFF.

The rearrangement uses TRBV7-2 and TRBJ2-7; tentative D call: TRBD2 (5 bases). This CDR3 has 16 residues. Trimming removed 5 bases from V and 2 bases from J, with 19 bases in between. Per the germline V gene, CDR1 is SGHTA and CDR2 is FQGNSA. This CDR3 reads CASSTAGGGLTYEQYF. The CDR3 region has the DNA TGTGCCAGCAGCACGGCCGGCGGCGGGCTGACCTACGAGCAGTACTTC.

This chain joins TRBV4-3 and TRBJ2-3; 8 positions agree with TRBD2. J lost 0 bases, V lost 4 bases, and 6 bases had no gene match. The CDR3 sequence is 16 residues long. Per germline, CDR1 LGHNA and CDR2 YSLEER. CDR3 amino acids: CASSLGLAGSTDTQYF. The CDR3 nucleotides are TGCGCCAGCAGCCTCGGTCTAGCGGGCAGCACAGATACGCAGTATTTT.

The V and J genes are TRBV6-6 and TRBJ1-1, with D unclear. Between the trimmed V and J ends, which lost 11 bases and 5 bases, there was a span of 18 bases. From germline, CDR1 is MNHNY and CDR2 SVGAGI (reference sequence). The length of the CDR3 is 13 residues. The CDR3 loop is CASWEGNPTEAFF. In DNA form, the CDR3 reads TGTGCCTCTTGGGAAGGAAACCCGACTGAAGCTTTCTTT.

The chain carries TRBV30 and TRBJ1-4; D is unclear. The V end lost 0 bases, the J end lost 0 bases, and 8 bases lay between the germline ends. The CDR3 is 15 residues long. In germline, CDR1 is GTSNPN, CDR2 SVGIG (reference sequence). DNA for the CDR3: TGTGCCTGGAGTGTAGGACGGGCAACTAATGAAAAACTGTTTTTT. The encoded protein is CAWSVGRATNEKLFF.

The chain is built from TRBV2 and TRBJ1-2; 7 bases line up with TRBD1. This CDR3 comprises 15 residues. The V gene end was trimmed by 6 bases and the J gene end by 2 bases; junction bases not matched to a gene: 9. Germline-derived CDR1 and CDR2 are SNHLY and FYNNEI. The CDR3 sequence: CASRPRQGGNYGYTF. CDR3 nucleotide sequence: TGTGCCAGCAGGCCTCGCCAGGGGGGGAACTATGGCTACACCTTC.

This chain links TRBV6-4 with TRBJ2-1; D may be TRBD1 (5 bases). CDR1 MRHNA and CDR2 SNTAGT come from the germline V gene. V lost 2 bases to trimming and J lost 3 bases, with 8 bases between them. The CDR3 sequence is 14 residues long. CDR3 DNA: TGTGCCAGCAGTGACGGACACATCTACAATGAGCAGTTCTTC. Translation: CASSDGHIYNEQFF.

The rearrangement uses TRBV28 and TRBJ1-1; no firm D call. There are 12 residues in the CDR3. From germline, CDR1 is MDHEN and CDR2 SYDVKM. V was clipped by 6 bases and J by 6 bases, with 11 bases between them. This CDR3 reads CASSSHFAEAFF. CDR3 in DNA: TGTGCCAGCAGCTCCCATTTCGCTGAAGCTTTCTTT.

This clone was seen a few times. The chain couples TRBV6-1 to TRBJ2-2, with 8 bases identical to TRBD1. The V gene end was trimmed by 10 bases and the J gene end by 5 bases; junction bases not matched to a gene: 6. The germline V gene encodes CDR1 MNHNS and CDR2 SASEGT. There are 13 residues in the CDR3. This chain's CDR3 is CATTRQGTGELFF. Here the CDR3 DNA reads TGTGCCACCACCAGACAGGGGACCGGGGAGCTGTTTTTT.

For the CDR3, the DNA is TGTGCCAGCAGTGAGGACAGGTCTACTCACTATGGCTACACCTTC. It specifies CASSEDRSTHYGYTF. The rearrangement joins TRBV2 to TRBJ1-2; 7 positions agree with TRBD1. The germline gives CDR1 SNHLY, CDR2 FYNNEI. V was clipped by 3 bases and J by 3 bases; unmatched bases: 7. The CDR3 is 15 amino acids.

The chain recombines TRBV5-4 with TRBJ2-1; the D gene is possibly TRBD2 (5 bases). This CDR3 comprises 15 residues. Trimming left V 1 base short and J 5 bases short, with 13 bases between. The V gene's germline CDR1 is SGHNT and CDR2 YYREEE (reference sequence). CDR3 sequence reads: CASSLTSSRNNEQFF. The CDR3 DNA reads as TGTGCCAGCAGCTTGACCTCTAGCAGAAACAATGAGCAGTTCTTC.

The chain recombines TRBV6-5 with TRBJ1-5, with a possible D match to TRBD1 (6 bases). From germline, CDR1 is MNHEY and CDR2 SVGAGI. The V end lost 4 bases, the J end lost 1 base, and 11 bases lay between the germline ends. There are 15 residues in the CDR3. As DNA, the CDR3 is TGTGCCAGCAGTTCCAGGGGCGGCAGCAATCAGCCCCAGCATTTT. This gives the protein CASSSRGGSNQPQHF.

CDR3 amino acids: CASSPPRSDTQYF. The CDR3 coding sequence is TGTGCCAGCAGCCCGCCCCGATCAGATACGCAGTATTTT. This sequence joins TRBV5-4 and TRBJ2-3, with D uncertain. V lost 4 bases to trimming and J lost 4 bases, with 10 bases between them. Germline CDR1 reads SGHNT; CDR2 reads YYREEE (reference sequence). This CDR3 is built from 13 residues.

This chain links TRBV11-2 with TRBJ2-7; 10 bases align to TRBD2. The CDR3 loop spans 17 amino acids. CDR1 is SGHAT and CDR2 is FQNNGV in the germline V gene. V was clipped by 3 bases and J by 5 bases; unmatched bases: 13. The CDR3 region is CASSLGSRAGGPNEQYF. DNA for the CDR3: TGTGCCAGCAGCTTGGGTTCGCGAGCGGGAGGGCCTAACGAGCAGTACTTC.

Comment on this clone: The sample carries other DNA sequences with the same CDR3. DNA of the CDR3: TGTGCCAGCAGCTTATCTAGCTACTCCTACGAGCAGTACTTC. This codes for CASSLSSYSYEQYF. The chain is built from TRBV7-9 and TRBJ2-7; possible D gene TRBD2, 5 bases. The CDR3 sequence is 14 residues long. Trimming took 2 bases from V and 0 from J, leaving 8 bases between them. Germline V gene data show CDR1 as SEHNR and CDR2 as FQNEAQ (reference sequence).

The chain combines TRBV4-3 with TRBJ2-1; 9 bases match TRBD2. The germline V gene has CDR1 LGHNA and CDR2 YSLEER. The CDR3 runs to 18 residues. After removal of 0 bases from V and 2 bases from J, the junction contained 8 bases not matched to a gene. CDR3 in DNA: TGCGCCAGCAGCCAAGACTCTAGCGGGAAAGTCCCCTACAATGAGCAGTTCTTC. Amino acid sequence: CASSQDSSGKVPYNEQFF.

The rearrangement links TRBV4-2 to TRBJ1-4, with D possibly being TRBD1 (5 bases). Per germline, CDR1 LGHNA and CDR2 YNFKEQ. This CDR3 is 14 amino acids long. V gave up 1 base and J gave up 5 bases, with 8 bases separating them. The CDR3 spells CASSQVYRNEKLFF. The DNA of the CDR3 is TGTGCCAGCAGCCAAGTATACAGGAATGAAAAACTGTTTTTT.

Note on this clone: Distinct nucleotide sequences in the sample also encode this CDR3. This chain connects TRBV9 to TRBJ2-2; D perhaps matches TRBD2 (5 bases). V was pared by 0 bases and J by 1 base, with 7 bases between. This CDR3 region has 15 residues. Looked up from germline, CDR1 is SGDLS and CDR2 is YYNGEE. The CDR3 DNA reads as TGTGCCAGCAGCGTAGCGGGAATGAACACCGGGGAGCTGTTTTTT. Its translation: CASSVAGMNTGELFF. Variable domain in full (rest from reference TRBV9 and TRBJ2-2): DSGVTQTPKHLITATGQRVTLRCSPRSGDLSVYWYQQSLDQGLQFLIQYYNGEERAKGNILERFSAQQFPDLHSELNLSSLELGDSALYFCASSVAGMNTGELFFGEGSRLTVL.